This T cell receptor (beta chain) was retrieved from a study of shared clonotypes between healthy human individuals. Germline V gene sequence: CDR1 SQVTM, CDR2 ANQGSEA. The CDR3 is 16 residues long. V was shortened by 1 base and J by 5 bases, with 19 bases between the two germline ends. Clones were sequenced by immunoSEQ multiplex PCR, and TCRdb holds only the in-frame ones, with some missing. Seen here are over 400,000 clones, more than 75% observed once, and the top ten hold around 12%. Input material: PBMCs. The chain carries TRBV29-1 and TRBJ2-3; D possibly corresponds to TRBD2 (6 bases). This receptor was taken from a woman between 35 and 50 years old in good health. Some clones in this sample may be carry-over from other donors' samples. This chain's CDR3 is CSVEASQRAWGDTQYF. The CDR3 DNA sequence: TGCAGCGTTGAAGCATCCCAGCGGGCCTGGGGAGATACGCAGTATTTT.